The clone carrying this TCR beta chain was seen repeatedly, ten times or more. Germline V gene lookup returns CDR1 SGHNT and CDR2 YYREEE (reference sequence). This CDR3 comprises 16 residues. The junction had 5 bases not matched to a gene; V was cut back by 4 bases and J by 0 bases. In the authors' workflow: It was from reference gene primer amplification that nucleated cell counts were estimated. Data came from immunoSEQ multiplex PCR; TCRdb stores just in-frame clones and leaves some out. The V and J calls and clone size are taken from that table; D and trimming were inferred from the DNA. Altogether about 130,000 clones are present, nearly 90% being singletons, with the ten largest covering 1% to 1.5%. These data are taken from a study of blood T cell repertoires in COVID-19. Study-wide background: Nucleic acid was either cDNA or gDNA, and it came from T cells, B-cell-depleted T cells, or PBMCs.

This sequence joins TRBV5-4 and TRBJ2-7; TRBD2 aligns across 12 bases. The receptor comes from a woman of 80 years or more with acute or convalescent COVID-19. Sequences were obtained from peripheral blood. The CDR3 DNA sequence: TGTGCCAGCAGCGCCTCTAGCGGGAGGGCCTCCTACGAGCAGTACTTC. Protein sequence: CASSASSGRASYEQYF.